The 15 T cell receptor beta chains listed next were all sequenced from one sample in a study of T cells in Graves' hyperthyroidism and ophthalmopathy. The CDR3 regions of TCR beta were amplified from RNA transcripts. A set of HTBI primers served as the primers for a first-round RT-PCR of the TCR CDR3. In TCRdb, the multiplex PCR reads were re-called with MiXCR into one record per CDR3 protein. The sample shows about 480,000 distinct CDR3 sequences, roughly 23% of them seen only once. The sequencing input was blood. The receptors stem from a woman in her sixties or seventies with Graves' ophthalmopathy.

The chain uses TRBV25-1 and TRBJ2-7; D gene ambiguous. Germline CDR1 reads MGHDK; CDR2 reads SYGVNS. V lost 2 bases and J lost 4, with 12 bases in between. The CDR3 sequence is 14 residues long. DNA for the CDR3: TGTGCCAGCAGTGAAACGGGCCTTTTTTACGAGCAGTACTTC. This encodes CASSETGLFYEQYF.

The V and J genes are TRBV20-1 and TRBJ1-1; D is undetermined. The CDR3 loop spans 14 amino acids. Germline-derived CDR1 and CDR2 are DFQATT and SNEGSKA (reference sequence). V was shortened by 0 bases and J by 4 bases, with 12 bases between the two germline ends. CDR3 region: CSARDWAGSTEAFF. For the CDR3, the DNA is TGCAGTGCTAGAGATTGGGCCGGGAGCACTGAAGCTTTCTTT.

A few counts support this clonotype. This sequence joins TRBV3-1 and TRBJ2-2; D unresolved. In germline, CDR1 is LGHDT, CDR2 YNNKEL (reference sequence). With 1 base removed from V and 6 bases from J, the gap between germline ends came to 12 bases. CDR3 size: 15 residues. The CDR3 protein is CASSQAGISSGELFF. The CDR3, as DNA: TGTGCCAGCAGCCAAGCGGGTATTAGTTCCGGGGAGCTGTTTTTT.

The CDR3 DNA reads as TGTGCCAGCAGACCAACTGGGGTTCGTGAGCAGTTCTTC. Its translation is CASRPTGVREQFF. The V gene is TRBV27, the J gene TRBJ2-1, with D unclear. The V end was cut by 6 bases, the J end by 9 bases, with 15 bases between. The CDR3 has 13 amino acids. Per the germline V gene, CDR1 is MNHEY and CDR2 is SMNVEV (reference sequence).

Turning to this clonotype: One junction end does not reproduce the germline sequence, and a read error may be involved. V usage is TRBV29-1 and J usage is TRBJ1-2; no definite D call. The germline V gene encodes CDR1 SQVTM and CDR2 ANQGSEA. This CDR3 spans 14 amino acids. CDR3 sequence (DNA): TGCAGCGCTGAACGGACGGAAGCTAACTATGGCTACACCTTC. Its translation: CSAERTEANYGYTF.

This chain joins TRBV11-2 and TRBJ1-4; 12 bases are shared with TRBD1. V lost 4 bases, J lost 10 bases, and 10 bases stayed unmatched. This CDR3 comprises 16 residues. The germline CDR1 and CDR2 sequences are SGHAT and FQNNGV. This CDR3 reads CASSSFTGTGGGKLFF. Written as DNA, the CDR3 is TGTGCCAGCAGCTCGTTTACCGGGACAGGGGGCGGAAAACTGTTTTTT.

The chain links TRBV5-1 to TRBJ2-3; tentatively, D is TRBD1 (5 bases). Trimming removed 5 bases from V and 1 base from J, with 14 bases in between. The CDR3 is 15 residues long. Germline CDR1 and CDR2: SGHRS and YFSETQ. The CDR3 region is CASSTGWGGTDTQYF. The CDR3 coding sequence is TGCGCCAGCAGTACAGGCTGGGGTGGCACAGATACGCAGTATTTT.

This clonotype was counted at least ten times. V gene TRBV14 combines with J gene TRBJ2-1; 7 nucleotides agree with TRBD2. This CDR3 has 15 amino acids. Germline CDR1 reads SGHDN; CDR2 reads FVKESK. The junction had 5 bases not matched to a gene; V was cut back by 1 base and J by 5 bases. The CDR3 DNA sequence: TGTGCCAGCAGCCAAGCTGCGGGAGCAAACAATGAGCAGTTCTTC. Amino acids: CASSQAAGANNEQFF.

This sequence joins TRBV20-1 and TRBJ2-4, with a tentative D call TRBD1 (6 bases). Germline-derived CDR1 and CDR2 are DFQATT and SNEGSKA (reference sequence). This CDR3 is built from 14 residues. The V gene lost 3 bases and the J gene lost 0 bases, with 9 bases spanning the gap. This CDR3 is CSASTGLAKNIQYF. In DNA form, the CDR3 reads TGCAGTGCTAGTACAGGGCTAGCCAAAAACATTCAGTACTTC.

This clonotype was counted a few times. The chain uses TRBV18 and TRBJ2-7, with D unclear. V gave up 2 bases and J gave up 3 bases, with 14 bases separating them. Germline lookup yields CDR1 KGHSH and CDR2 LQKENI. The CDR3 runs 15 residues. Written as DNA, the CDR3 is TGTGCCAGCTCACCATCTAAACTTCATTACTACGAGCAGTACTTC. It translates to CASSPSKLHYYEQYF.

This clonotype came up a few times. The chain couples TRBV28 to TRBJ2-1, with 12 bases identical to TRBD2. The CDR3 contains 17 residues. The germline V gene encodes CDR1 MDHEN and CDR2 SYDVKM. V was pared by 6 bases and J by 0 bases, with 6 bases of the junction left unmatched. The CDR3 DNA is TGTGCCAGCAGCCCTGGGACTAGCGGGCTCTCCTACAATGAGCAGTTCTTC. It yields the protein CASSPGTSGLSYNEQFF. Full variable domain (missing parts from reference TRBV28 and TRBJ2-1): DVKVTQSSRYLVKRTGEKVFLECVQDMDHENMFWYRQDPGLGLRLIYFSYDVKMKEKGDIPEGYSVSREKKERFSLILESASTNQTSMYLCASSPGTSGLSYNEQFFGPGTRLTVL.

V usage is TRBV5-4 and J usage is TRBJ1-4; D possibly corresponds to TRBD1 (6 bases). There are 14 residues in the CDR3. Germline values: CDR1 SGHNT, CDR2 YYREEE (reference sequence). V was clipped by 5 bases and J by 8 bases, with 16 bases between them. CDR3 region: CASSLQGPEEKLFF. As DNA, the CDR3 is TGTGCCAGCAGTCTACAGGGACCCGAGGAAAAACTGTTTTTT.

The chain carries TRBV7-3 and TRBJ2-1; 13 bases are shared with TRBD2. The CDR3 length is 19 residues. Germline CDR1 reads SGHTA; CDR2 reads FQGTGA. The V and J ends lost 4 bases and 7 bases, in that order; junction bases with no gene match: 16. The CDR3 sequence: CASSSLPFRTSGSGNEQFF. The DNA of the CDR3 is TGTGCCAGCAGCTCCCTCCCCTTTAGGACTAGCGGGAGTGGTAATGAGCAGTTCTTC.

This clonotype was seen a few times. The rearrangement joins TRBV18 to TRBJ2-5; D is unresolved. This CDR3 is 11 amino acids long. V was pared by 5 bases and J by 3 bases, with 4 bases between. Germline V CDR1 and CDR2: KGHSH, LQKENI. CDR3: CASSDKETQYF. CDR3 bases: TGTGCCAGCTCAGATAAAGAGACCCAGTACTTC.

The CDR3 bases are TGCAGTGCTTTAACTAGCGGGAGGGGGAATACGCAGTATTTT. This sequence encodes CSALTSGRGNTQYF. The chain joins TRBV20-1 to TRBJ2-3, with TRBD2 matching over 13 bases. The germline V gene encodes CDR1 DFQATT and CDR2 SNEGSKA (reference sequence). After removal of 5 bases from V and 7 bases from J, the junction contained 6 bases not matched to a gene. The CDR3 is 14 residues long.